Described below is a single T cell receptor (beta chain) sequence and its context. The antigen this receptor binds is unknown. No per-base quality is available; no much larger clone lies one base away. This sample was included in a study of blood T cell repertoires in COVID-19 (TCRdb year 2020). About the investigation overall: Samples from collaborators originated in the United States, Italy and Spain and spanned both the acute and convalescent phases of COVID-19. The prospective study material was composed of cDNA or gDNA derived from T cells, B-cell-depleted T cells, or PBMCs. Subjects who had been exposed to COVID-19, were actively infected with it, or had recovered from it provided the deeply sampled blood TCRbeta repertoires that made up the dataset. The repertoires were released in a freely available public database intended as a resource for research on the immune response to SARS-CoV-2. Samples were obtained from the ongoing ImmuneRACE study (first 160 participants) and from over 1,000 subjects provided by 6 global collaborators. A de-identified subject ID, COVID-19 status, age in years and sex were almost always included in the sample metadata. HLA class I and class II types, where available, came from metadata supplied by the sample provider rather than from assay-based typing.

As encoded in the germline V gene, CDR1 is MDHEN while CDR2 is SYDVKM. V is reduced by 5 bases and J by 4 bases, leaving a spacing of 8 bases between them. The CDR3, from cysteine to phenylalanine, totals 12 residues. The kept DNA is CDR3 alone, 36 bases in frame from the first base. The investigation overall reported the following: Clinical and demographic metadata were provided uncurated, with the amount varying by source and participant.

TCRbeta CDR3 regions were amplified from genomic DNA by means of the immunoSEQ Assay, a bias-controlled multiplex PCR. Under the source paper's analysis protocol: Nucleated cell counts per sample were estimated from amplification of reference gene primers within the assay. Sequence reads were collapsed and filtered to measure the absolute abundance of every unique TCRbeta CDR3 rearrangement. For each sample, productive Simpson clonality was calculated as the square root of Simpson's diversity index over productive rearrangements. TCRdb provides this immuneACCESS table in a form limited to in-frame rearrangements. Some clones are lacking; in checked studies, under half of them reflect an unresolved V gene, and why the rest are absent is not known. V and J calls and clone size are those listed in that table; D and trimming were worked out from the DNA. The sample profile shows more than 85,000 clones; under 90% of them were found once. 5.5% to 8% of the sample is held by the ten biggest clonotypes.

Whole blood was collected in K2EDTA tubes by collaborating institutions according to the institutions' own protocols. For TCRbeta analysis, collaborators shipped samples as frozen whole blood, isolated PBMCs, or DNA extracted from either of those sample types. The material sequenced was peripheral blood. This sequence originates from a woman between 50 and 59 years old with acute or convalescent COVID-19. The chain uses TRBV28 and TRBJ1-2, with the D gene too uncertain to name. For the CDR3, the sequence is CASSNSAYGYTF. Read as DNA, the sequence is TGTGCCAGCAGTAACAGTGCCTATGGCTACACCTTC.